This passage covers 31 T cell receptor beta chains from one sample sequenced in a study of CD8+ T cells in alopecia areata. Once RNA had been extracted, it was reverse transcribed into cDNA to act as the sequencing template. Only in-frame clones appear in the TCRdb table, and some are missing; sequencing was by immunoSEQ multiplex PCR. The repertoire holds approximately 89,000 clones, with under 45% as singletons. Sequencing input: CD4+ T cells sorted from blood. These receptors came from a human donor with alopecia areata.

This clone was counted once. The CDR3 DNA follows: TGCGCCAGCAGCTTGCTGACTGAACGTGAAGCTTTCTTT. It codes for CASSLLTEREAFF. The rearrangement uses TRBV5-1 and TRBJ1-1, with D unresolved. Germline V CDR1 and CDR2: SGHRS, YFSETQ. Deletions cut 1 base from V and 7 bases from J, with 11 bases between. This CDR3 contains 13 residues.

V usage is TRBV28 and J usage is TRBJ1-6; the D gene is possibly TRBD1 (5 bases). This CDR3 contains 13 residues. V lost 7 bases and J lost 10, with 14 bases in between. Germline V gene lookup returns CDR1 MDHEN and CDR2 SYDVKM. The CDR3 protein is CASTVQGFSPLHF. The CDR3 nucleotides read TGTGCCAGCACGGTGCAGGGTTTCTCACCCCTCCACTTT.

This clone was seen only a few times. This chain joins TRBV29-1 and TRBJ2-5, with D maybe TRBD2 (5 bases). The CDR3 consists of 12 residues. Germline V lookup: CDR1 SQVTM, CDR2 ANQGSEA. Trimming took off 5 bases at V and 2 bases at J, with 9 bases between the two ends. The CDR3 loop is CSVYGVQETQYF. CDR3 nucleotides: TGCAGCGTTTACGGGGTTCAAGAGACCCAGTACTTC.

V and J are TRBV7-2 and TRBJ2-3; 10 bases align to TRBD2. V was pared by 1 base and J by 3 bases, with 10 bases of the junction left unmatched. This CDR3 has 18 amino acids. Germline values: CDR1 SGHTA, CDR2 FQGNSA. The CDR3 coding sequence is TGTGCCAGCAGCTTAGGTCCTAGCGGGGGCCGGGGGACAGATACGCAGTATTTT. Translating gives CASSLGPSGGRGTDTQYF.

This chain links TRBV28 with TRBJ2-7; D ambiguous. This CDR3 is 13 amino acids long. Between the trimmed V and J ends, which lost 5 bases and 2 bases, there was a span of 10 bases. The germline CDR1 and CDR2 sequences are MDHEN and SYDVKM. The CDR3 coding sequence is TGTGCCAGCAGTCAGCCGGGTCCCTACGAGCAGTACTTC. Amino acid sequence: CASSQPGPYEQYF.

The J gene is TRBJ2-3, the V gene TRBV7-9; 8 bases are shared with TRBD2. After removal of 0 bases from V and 7 bases from J, the junction contained 6 bases not matched to a gene. CDR3 length: 15 residues. CDR1 and CDR2 (germline): SEHNR, FQNEAQ (reference sequence). The CDR3 DNA reads TGTGCCAGCAGCTTAGCTGGGACTAGTACAAATACGCAGTATTTT. Protein: CASSLAGTSTNTQYF.

The sample holds a few counts of this clone. The chain employs TRBV29-1 and TRBJ2-1; 9 nucleotides agree with TRBD1. J was trimmed by 3 bases and V by 6 bases; bases with no gene match: 6. In germline, CDR1 is SQVTM, CDR2 ANQGSEA. This CDR3 is built from 14 residues. Here the CDR3 DNA reads TGCAGCGTGGCGACAGGGGGTAACTACAATGAGCAGTTCTTC. Translation: CSVATGGNYNEQFF.

The J gene is TRBJ2-5, the V gene TRBV4-1; D gene ambiguous. V was clipped by 2 bases and J by 1 base, with 5 bases between them. Germline V gives CDR1 MGHRA, CDR2 YSYEKL. CDR3 length: 13 amino acids. This CDR3 is CASSQFPQETQYF. The DNA of the CDR3 is TGCGCCAGCAGCCAATTCCCCCAAGAGACCCAGTACTTC.

J is TRBJ2-3 and V is TRBV5-1, with 8 bases matching TRBD2. CDR1 and CDR2 from the germline V gene are SGHRS and YFSETQ. The CDR3 totals 15 residues. V dropped 4 bases and J dropped 2; count of bases not matched to a gene: 6. The CDR3 spells CASSTAGDPTDTQYF. In DNA form, the CDR3 reads TGCGCCAGCAGCACAGCGGGAGACCCCACAGATACGCAGTATTTT.

This clone was detected only a few times. The CDR3: CSGDRGGSTDTQYF. CDR3 nucleotides: TGCAGCGGGGACAGGGGAGGTAGCACAGATACGCAGTATTTT. This sequence joins TRBV29-1 and TRBJ2-3; 10 positions agree with TRBD1. V lost 7 bases and J lost 0; bases outside the gene matches: 4. Per the germline V gene, CDR1 is SQVTM and CDR2 is ANQGSEA. This CDR3 is 14 amino acids long.

The chain couples TRBV5-1 to TRBJ2-5; D is perhaps TRBD2 (5 bases). The CDR3 contains 12 residues. The V gene lost 3 bases and the J gene lost 5 bases, with 8 bases spanning the gap. The germline gives CDR1 SGHRS, CDR2 YFSETQ. The CDR3 protein is CASSYRGETQYF. For the CDR3, the DNA is TGCGCCAGCAGCTACCGAGGGGAGACCCAGTACTTC.

This chain joins TRBV28 and TRBJ2-1; D is perhaps TRBD1 or TRBD2 (6 bases each). Germline CDR1 reads MDHEN; CDR2 reads SYDVKM. The CDR3 length is 18 residues. V was clipped by 7 bases and J by 7 bases, with 29 bases between them. CDR3 DNA: TGTGCCAGCAACTCGTTCCGGTGGGGGGCGCTTGATCGGAATGAGCAGTTCTTC. Residues: CASNSFRWGALDRNEQFF.

A few counts support this clone. This rearrangement joins TRBV29-1 to TRBJ2-2; 8 bases are a match to TRBD1. CDR1 is SQVTM and CDR2 is ANQGSEA in the germline V gene. Trimming cost V 3 bases and J 13 bases; bases outside gene matches: 10. This CDR3 spans 13 amino acids. The CDR3 spells CSVEGQEREGLFF. The CDR3, as DNA: TGCAGCGTTGAGGGACAGGAGCGTGAGGGGCTGTTTTTT.

V gene TRBV28 combines with J gene TRBJ2-4, with 8 bases aligning to TRBD1. The CDR3 has 14 residues. Germline lookup yields CDR1 MDHEN and CDR2 SYDVKM. Germline trimming cut 5 bases from V and 6 bases from J; bases unmatched to any gene: 6. As DNA, the CDR3 is TGTGCCAGCAGTGGGGACAGGAACCGAAACATTCAGTACTTC. Amino acid sequence: CASSGDRNRNIQYF.

The chain uses TRBV5-1 and TRBJ2-7, with D perhaps TRBD2 (5 bases). Deletions cut 4 bases from V and 3 bases from J, with 11 bases between. Germline values: CDR1 SGHRS, CDR2 YFSETQ. The CDR3 is 13 residues long. The CDR3 nucleotides are TGCGCCAGCAGCCCTGGACTGATCTACGAGCAGTACTTC. Protein product: CASSPGLIYEQYF.

The V call is TRBV13, the J call TRBJ2-1; either TRBD1 or TRBD2 may supply D (5 bases each). The CDR3 runs 16 residues. Trimming cost V 0 bases and J 4 bases, with 13 bases left between them. Germline lookup yields CDR1 PRHDT and CDR2 FYEKMQ (reference sequence). The CDR3 region is CASSLGGTPPYNEQFF. CDR3 DNA sequence: TGTGCCAGCAGCTTAGGGGGGACCCCACCTTACAATGAGCAGTTCTTC.

The V and J genes are TRBV4-2 and TRBJ2-1; perhaps TRBD2 as D (5 bases). V was trimmed by 0 bases and J by 7 bases, leaving 13 bases between them. CDR3 length equals 15 residues. Germline CDR1 and CDR2: LGHNA and YNFKEQ. This chain's CDR3 is CASSQDRGPGNEQFF. CDR3 nucleotides: TGTGCCAGCAGCCAAGATCGGGGTCCCGGGAATGAGCAGTTCTTC.

The chain carries TRBV29-1 and TRBJ2-2; D possibly corresponds to TRBD1 (5 bases). Trimming took 8 bases from V and 4 from J, leaving 14 bases between them. Per the germline V gene, CDR1 is SQVTM and CDR2 is ANQGSEA. There are 13 residues in the CDR3. Here the CDR3 reads CSHQGSTTGELFF. CDR3 nucleotides: TGCAGCCATCAGGGATCAACCACCGGGGAGCTGTTTTTT.

The chain employs TRBV30 and TRBJ1-1, with D perhaps matching TRBD1 (5 bases). Germline V gives CDR1 GTSNPN, CDR2 SVGIG (reference sequence). This CDR3 has 13 amino acids. The V end lost 3 bases, the J end lost 3 bases, and 11 bases lay between the germline ends. The CDR3 sequence is CAWRQGEDTEAFF. The CDR3 nucleotides are TGTGCCTGGAGGCAAGGGGAGGACACTGAAGCTTTCTTT.

The chain has TRBV5-1 and TRBJ2-5; D assignment may be TRBD1 or TRBD2 (5 bases each). The V gene lost 4 bases and the J gene lost 5 bases, with 18 bases spanning the gap. The CDR3 has 15 residues. Germline CDR1 is SGHRS and CDR2 is YFSETQ. CDR3 bases: TGCGCCAGCAGCGACGTGCGGGCAGGGCAGGAGACCCAGTACTTC. Protein: CASSDVRAGQETQYF.

V is TRBV23-1 and J is TRBJ1-2; D gene unclear. TRBV23-1 is an ORF; its function is uncertain. The V gene lost 6 bases and the J gene lost 13 bases, with 15 bases spanning the gap. The CDR3 is 11 residues long. CDR3 in amino acids: CASSPRGNCTF. The CDR3, as DNA: TGCGCCAGCAGCCCCCGAGGGAACTGCACCTTC.

This chain links TRBV7-2 with TRBJ1-6; D gene ambiguous. The germline V gene encodes CDR1 SGHTA and CDR2 FQGNSA. V gave up 2 bases and J gave up 0 bases, with 8 bases separating them. The CDR3 has 16 residues. CDR3 DNA: TGTGCCAGCAGCTTAATCTCCAGCTCCTATAATTCACCCCTCCACTTT. This gives the protein CASSLISSSYNSPLHF.

A few counts support this clone. The V and J genes are TRBV30 and TRBJ1-4, with TRBD1 matching 8 bases. Germline V CDR1 and CDR2: GTSNPN, SVGIG (reference sequence). The CDR3 spans 14 residues. V lost 3 bases and J lost 3; bases outside the gene matches: 3. This CDR3 is CAWRQGAPNEKLFF. The CDR3 DNA reads as TGTGCCTGGAGGCAGGGGGCACCTAATGAAAAACTGTTTTTT. Based on the CDR3 plus reference TRBV30 and TRBJ1-4, the full variable domain is SQTIHQWPATLVQPVGSPLSLECTVEGTSNPNLYWYRQAAGRGLQLLFYSVGIGQISSEVPQNLSASRPQDRQFILSSKKLLLSDSGFYLCAWRQGAPNEKLFFGSGTQLSVL.

The chain recombines TRBV2 with TRBJ1-5, with TRBD1 matching 10 bases. The CDR3 has 15 amino acids. CDR1 is SNHLY and CDR2 is FYNNEI in the germline V gene. V lost 6 bases to trimming and J lost 3 bases; unmatched junction nucleotides: 5. Here the CDR3 reads CASRGQGRYNQPQHF. CDR3 DNA sequence: TGTGCCAGCAGGGGACAGGGGCGATACAATCAGCCCCAGCATTTT.

V is TRBV20-1 and J is TRBJ1-2; D is unclear. In germline, CDR1 is DFQATT, CDR2 SNEGSKA (reference sequence). The CDR3 consists of 11 residues. V lost 5 bases and J lost 7, with 11 bases in between. The CDR3 coding sequence is TGCAGTGCTCGCGGTCTTCTTGGCTACACCTTC. This codes for CSARGLLGYTF.

This clone showed up just a few times. The rearrangement links TRBV29-1 to TRBJ2-1; D remains ambiguous. This CDR3 spans 14 amino acids. Trimming removed 1 base at V and 2 bases at J, with 9 bases between. CDR1 is SQVTM, CDR2 ANQGSEA, per germline. CDR3 nucleotides: TGCAGCGTTGAAGCCCGGGTTACCTACAATGAGCAGTTCTTC. Its translation: CSVEARVTYNEQFF.

This clone showed up just a few times. The chain has TRBV28 and TRBJ2-3, with D hard to call. Germline V gene data show CDR1 as MDHEN and CDR2 as SYDVKM. The CDR3 is made up of 14 amino acids. The V end lost 10 bases, the J end lost 1 base, and 15 bases lay between the germline ends. CDR3 residues: CATLKDGRTDTQYF. The CDR3, as DNA: TGTGCCACCCTCAAGGACGGCCGCACAGATACGCAGTATTTT.

The CDR3 reads CASSARDRGAYEQYF. CDR3 sequence (DNA): TGTGCCAGCAGTGCTCGGGACAGGGGGGCCTACGAGCAGTACTTC. The chain has TRBV28 and TRBJ2-7; 11 nucleotides match TRBD1. The CDR3 totals 15 residues. CDR1 and CDR2 from the germline V gene are MDHEN and SYDVKM. Trimming took 5 bases from V and 2 from J; bases not matched to a gene: 5.

The chain is built from TRBV4-3 and TRBJ1-2; TRBD1 aligns across 7 bases. The CDR3 is 14 residues long. Germline V gives CDR1 LGHNA, CDR2 YSLEER. J gave up 6 bases and V 6 bases, and 10 bases lay outside the gene matches. CDR3 residues: CASSVPGQRDGYTF. The CDR3 DNA is TGCGCCAGCAGTGTACCGGGACAGAGGGATGGCTACACCTTC.

This clone was picked up a small number of times. This rearrangement joins TRBV7-2 to TRBJ2-5, with TRBD2 identical over 11 bases. Germline assignment: CDR1 SGHTA and CDR2 FQGNSA. V was pared by 5 bases and J by 4 bases, with 9 bases of the junction left unmatched. The CDR3 contains 16 residues. CDR3 amino acids: CASSQGNSGGAETQYF. The CDR3 bases are TGTGCCAGCAGCCAAGGAAATAGCGGGGGGGCAGAGACCCAGTACTTC.

The rearrangement uses TRBV29-1 and TRBJ2-3; D is uncertain. This CDR3 contains 14 residues. The germline V gene encodes CDR1 SQVTM and CDR2 ANQGSEA. V gave up 1 base and J gave up 1 base, with 9 bases separating them. The CDR3: CSVEVQRGTDTQYF. CDR3 DNA: TGCAGCGTTGAAGTACAAAGGGGCACAGATACGCAGTATTTT.